This T cell receptor (beta chain) was observed in a study of blood T cells in healthy people across ages. A second PCR of about 7 to 11 cycles used a sample-barcoded 5' primer and a J-beta primer mix. One entry per CDR3 protein results from TCRdb running MiXCR on the 5' RACE reads. The sample holds about 640,000 distinct CDR3 sequences, around 54% seen once. To note about this clonotype: Its antigen is currently unknown.

General study findings and limits: A greater number of naive CD4+ cells and higher diversity distinguished long-lived donors from aged donors.

Germline V gene sequence: CDR1 LGHDT, CDR2 YNNKEL (reference sequence). Trimming pared 8 bases from V and 6 bases from J, leaving 8 bases between. CDR3 length: 10 amino acids. This receptor was taken from a man aged 60 to 69 in good health. The V and J genes are TRBV3-1 and TRBJ2-7; the D is unclear. The sample was blood. As DNA, the CDR3 is TGTGCCAGCCCACGAGGCGAGCAGTACTTC. Its translation: CASPRGEQYF.